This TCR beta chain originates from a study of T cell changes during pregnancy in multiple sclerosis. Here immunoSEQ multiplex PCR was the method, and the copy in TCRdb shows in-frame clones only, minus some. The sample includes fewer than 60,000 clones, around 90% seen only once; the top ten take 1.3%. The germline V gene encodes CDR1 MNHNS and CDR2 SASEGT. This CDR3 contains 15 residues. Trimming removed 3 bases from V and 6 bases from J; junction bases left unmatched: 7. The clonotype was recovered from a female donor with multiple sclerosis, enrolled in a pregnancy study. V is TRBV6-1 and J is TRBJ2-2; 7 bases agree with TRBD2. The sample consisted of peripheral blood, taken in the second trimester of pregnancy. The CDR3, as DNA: TGTGCCAGCAGTGAGAGCGGGGATCGTTCCGGGGAGCTGTTTTTT. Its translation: CASSESGDRSGELFF.